The clone carrying this T cell receptor beta chain was detected many times. The antigen is unknown. The investigators amplified TCR beta CDR3 regions from RNA transcripts. The TCR CDR3 was amplified in a first-round RT-PCR using the HTBI primer set. TCRdb re-called the multiplex PCR reads through MiXCR, storing one row per CDR3 protein. The sample lists hundreds of thousands of distinct CDR3 sequences; about 38% were seen once. The data derive from a study of T cells in Graves' hyperthyroidism and ophthalmopathy. On the study more broadly: Before treatment of any kind, peripheral blood was taken at initial diagnosis.

V was pared by 10 bases and J by 7 bases, with 16 bases between. CDR1 and CDR2 (germline): SNHLY, FYNNEI. CDR3 length: 12 amino acids. General study results and limits: Blood held most thyroid clonotypes expanded above 0.001 frequency.

Sequencing was carried out using blood. The TCR sequence derives from a man between 18 and 29 years old with Graves' hyperthyroidism. The rearrangement uses TRBV2 and TRBJ2-5, with D possibly matching TRBD2 (5 bases). Written as DNA, the CDR3 is TGTGCCACCCTACGACTACCCAGGACCCAGTACTTC. Its protein product is CATLRLPRTQYF.